This T cell receptor (beta chain) is from a study of blood T cell repertoires in COVID-19. At the level of the study: Spain, Italy and the United States supplied samples that represented acute and convalescent COVID-19. T cells, B-cell-depleted T cells, or PBMCs provided the cDNA or gDNA that served as material.

Per the original methods: Estimation of nucleated cell counts relied on the amplification of reference gene primers. Sequencing was performed with immunoSEQ multiplex PCR; in TCRdb, only in-frame clones are kept and a portion is missing. The V and J calls and clone size are taken from that table; D and trimming were inferred from the DNA. The sample has about 170,000 clones; roughly 84% are singletons. This CDR3 comprises 16 residues. Trimming removed 4 bases from V and 4 bases from J; junction bases left unmatched: 9. Germline V gene sequence: CDR1 SGHDT, CDR2 YYEEEE. The specimen sequenced was peripheral blood. The receptor comes from a woman older than 75 with active or convalescent COVID-19. V gene TRBV5-6 combines with J gene TRBJ2-2; 8 bases agree with TRBD1. CDR3 amino acids: CASSLSRGRVTGELFF. CDR3 coding DNA: TGTGCCAGCAGCCTGTCCAGGGGGCGCGTCACCGGGGAGCTGTTTTTT.